The clone carrying this T cell receptor (beta chain) was recorded many times. TCRdb ran MiXCR on the 5' RACE reads and lists one entry per CDR3 protein. The sample records more than 65,000 distinct CDR3 sequences, more than 10% being singletons. The data originate from a study of early T cells in non-severe SARS-CoV-2 infection. This CDR3 is 14 amino acids long. Trimming cost V 4 bases and J 2 bases, with 12 bases left between them. Germline V gene lookup returns CDR1 MDHEN and CDR2 SYDVKM. This sequence originates from an adult who was a healthcare worker with PCR-confirmed SARS-CoV-2 infection or an uninfected control (not recorded which). The genes are TRBV28 and TRBJ2-7; TRBD2 is a possible D gene (5 bases). The sample comprised whole blood. For the CDR3, the DNA is TGTGCCAGCAGTTCGCAGACGGGAACCTACGAGCAGTACTTC. This sequence encodes CASSSQTGTYEQYF.